What follows is one T cell receptor (beta chain) and its context. At one boundary the junction diverges from the germline segment, which might be a read error. The data originate from a study of CD8 T cells in Susac syndrome. After extraction with the RNeasy kit, roughly 0.5 to 1 ug of the RNA was reverse transcribed using random hexamers. Via MiXCR, TCRdb re-called the immunoSEQ multiplex PCR reads, giving one row per CDR3 protein. Of approximately 280,000 distinct CDR3 sequences in the sample, around 84% were seen once. CDR1 is SQVTM, CDR2 ANQGSEA, per germline. The CDR3 loop spans 16 amino acids. Relapsing-remitting disease, either stable or active, was present in the treatment-naive patients who were the multiple sclerosis controls.

This chain uses TRBV29-1 with TRBJ1-1, with D tentatively TRBD1 (6 bases). Sequenced material: CD8+ T cells from PBMCs. This receptor was identified in a human donor with multiple sclerosis. CDR3 sequence: CSVEGMGGWMNTEALF. The CDR3, as DNA: TGCAGCGTTGAGGGTATGGGGGGCTGGATGAACACTGAAGCTTTATTT.